This TCR beta chain appears in the sequencing data of a study of blood T cell repertoires in COVID-19. Across the study: The study drew acute and convalescent COVID-19 samples from the United States, Italy and Spain. PBMCs, B-cell-depleted T cells, or T cells were the source of the cDNA or gDNA that made up the material.

As processed by the authors: Nucleated cell counts were estimated from reference gene primer amplification. TCRdb keeps only in-frame clones here, not all; method: immunoSEQ multiplex PCR. The V and J calls and clone size are taken from that table; D and trimming were inferred from the DNA. The sample contains over 100,000 clones, roughly 85% of which appear only once. The CDR3 is made up of 16 amino acids. V was clipped by 1 base and J by 4 bases, with 16 bases between them. Per the germline V gene, CDR1 is SGHTA and CDR2 is FQGNSA. Sequenced: peripheral blood. V is TRBV7-2 and J is TRBJ1-2; D unresolved. The sequence was collected from a man aged 50 or older with active COVID-19. CDR3 amino acids: CASSLGALSPLYGYTF. The CDR3 DNA reads as TGTGCCAGCAGCTTAGGGGCCCTATCGCCCCTCTATGGCTACACCTTC.